This T cell receptor beta chain came from a study of blood T cells in healthy people across ages. Study details: Capturing about one barcoded beta molecule per two T cells was achieved by template switching. Whole-study results and caveats: Possibly, changes in expanded clonotypes were confounded because donor CMV status was unknown.

Concerning this clonotype itself: No antigen is known for it.

Alongside a J-beta primer mix, a sample-barcoded 5' primer served in a second PCR lasting about 6 to 11 cycles. TCRdb recomputed calls from the 5' RACE reads with MiXCR, one row per CDR3 protein. The sample carries hundreds of thousands of distinct CDR3 sequences, roughly 60% recorded once. CDR1 and CDR2 from the germline V gene are PRHDT and FYEKMQ (reference sequence). The ends were cut back, 3 bases at V and 10 bases at J, with 12 bases in the middle. This CDR3 is 13 amino acids long. What was sequenced was blood. This receptor was taken from a man aged 25 to 40 in good health. The chain is built from TRBV13 and TRBJ2-2, with unresolved D. DNA of the CDR3: TGTGCCAGCAGCTTCAGAGAGGTCCTGGAGCTGTTTTTT. This gives the protein CASSFREVLELFF.